Detailed here is one TCR beta chain. As yet, its antigen is unknown. Investigators divided CD4+ cells into CD45RA+ naive and CD45RA-negative memory subsets. Germline CDR1 and CDR2: SGHRS and YFSETQ. The CDR3 contains 15 residues. V lost 7 bases, J lost 3 bases, and 20 bases lay in between. This specimen belongs to a study of shared clonotypes between healthy human individuals. Whole-study results and caveats: The study found lower generation probabilities in non-shared clonotypes than in those shared by all four donors.

Per the original methods: ImmunoSEQ gave junction-only sequences without quality scores, so filtering differed. The assay was immunoSEQ multiplex PCR, and TCRdb's table has in-frame clones only and misses some. V and J calls and clone size are those listed in that table; D and trimming were worked out from the DNA. The sample contains approximately 2.3 million clones, approximately 95% of which appear only once. Sequenced input: naive CD4+ T cells from PBMCs. Noted subset: CD45RA+ positively selected. The V gene is TRBV5-1, the J gene TRBJ2-7; unclear D gene. The TCR originated in a man aged 18 to 29 in good health. Some clones in this sample may be carry-over from other donors' samples. The CDR3 nucleotides read TGCGCCAGCCGCCCTGGGGTAGGCCTAGGCTACGAGCAGTACTTC. Translating it yields CASRPGVGLGYEQYF.